A selection of T cell receptor beta chains follows, all from one sample in a study of spatial heterogeneity in lung cancer. One entry per CDR3 protein results from TCRdb running MiXCR on the 5' RACE reads. The sample holds fewer than 150,000 distinct CDR3 sequences, 10% to 13% seen once. Sequenced here: PBMCs, sampled at follow-up. The receptors stem from a female donor with early-stage non-small cell lung cancer. Each CDR3 is given with its conserved first and last residue. A D gene is named only where the DNA matches it firmly. Clone size is not always given. Where it is, it says once, few, many or a class for expanded clones.

.	TRBJ2-3	TRBV10-3	.	TGTGCCATCAGTACCCCCGCCAGGGGATCCCGAGATACGCAGTATTTT	CAISTPARGSRDTQYF
.	TRBJ2-7	TRBV12-3/TRBV12-4	.	TGTGCCAGCAGTTTATTCTTCGGGATTGATTCCGAGCAGTACTTC	CASSLFFGIDSEQYF
.	TRBJ1-5	TRBV7-8	many	TGTGCCAGCAGCTTAGCCAATCAGCCCCAGCATTTT	CASSLANQPQHF
.	TRBJ1-1	TRBV20-1	few	TGCAGTCCCTTCTTGCGGGTCATGAACACTGAAGCTTTCTTT	CSPFLRVMNTEAFF
TRBD1	TRBJ2-1	TRBV3-1	many	TGTGCCAGCAGCCCAACCGGGACAGCGTCCTACAATGAGCAGTTCTTC	CASSPTGTASYNEQFF
TRBD2	TRBJ2-4	TRBV20-1	few	TGCAGTGCCGCGGGGGGCCCCAAAAACATTCAGTACTTC	CSAAGGPKNIQYF
.	TRBJ2-5	TRBV12-3/TRBV12-4	.	TGTGCCAGCAGCTGGGGACGCCGGGAGACCCAGTACTTC	CASSWGRRETQYF
TRBD2	TRBJ2-3	TRBV19	few	TGTGCCAGTAGTGAAGGGCTAGCGGGGCGCACAGATACGCAGTATTTT	CASSEGLAGRTDTQYF
TRBD1	TRBJ2-6	TRBV7-2	many	TGTGCCAGCAGCCAGGGACAGCCGGGGGCCAACGTCCTGACTTTC	CASSQGQPGANVLTF
.	TRBJ1-1	TRBV6-5	many	TGTGCCAGCAGTTACTCGGGGGGGCGCACTGAAGCTTTCTTT	CASSYSGGRTEAFF
.	TRBJ2-1	TRBV18	many	TGTGCCAGCTCGCCACTTGACGGTGAGCAGTTCTTC	CASSPLDGEQFF
.	TRBJ1-2	TRBV19	.	TGTGCCAGTAGTACCCCTCCCGGCTATGGCTACACCTTC	CASSTPPGYGYTF
.	TRBJ2-3	TRBV29-1	.	TGCAGCGTAACGGGGCTAAGCACAGATACGCAGTATTTT	CSVTGLSTDTQYF
.	TRBJ1-1	TRBV7-3	.	TGTGCCAGCAGCCCAAACTCCGGGACGGGCTACACTGAAGCTTTCTTT	CASSPNSGTGYTEAFF
TRBD1	TRBJ1-6	TRBV5-1	few	TGCGCCAGCAGCCTGTGGGACAGCTCTTCACCCCTCCACTTT	CASSLWDSSSPLHF
.	TRBJ2-3	TRBV6-5	.	TGTGCCAGCAGTAGGCTTGGGTATACGCAGTATTTT	CASSRLGYTQYF
TRBD1	TRBJ2-2	TRBV25-1	.	TGTGCCAGCAGTTCTCCGGGACAGGGGACCGGGGAGCTGTTTTTT	CASSSPGQGTGELFF
TRBD2	TRBJ2-1	TRBV19	few	TGTGCCACCGAAAAGTGGGGAGGGCTGGGGAATGAGCAGTTCTTC	CATEKWGGLGNEQFF
.	TRBJ2-3	TRBV11-2	many	TGTGCCAGCAGCTCCCTTAAGTCCGGGGGCCGTGATACGCAGTATTTT	CASSSLKSGGRDTQYF
.	TRBJ1-4	TRBV7-2	few	TGTGCCAGCAGCTTAGTCGGTAGAGCTAATGAAAAACTGTTTTTT	CASSLVGRANEKLFF
.	TRBJ2-7	TRBV6-6	many	TGTGCCACCCGACTTCTGGAAGGATTCGAGCAGTACTTC	CATRLLEGFEQYF
.	TRBJ1-5	TRBV18	.	TGTGCCAGCTCACCAACAGGTTTTCAGCCCCAGCATTTT	CASSPTGFQPQHF
TRBD2	TRBJ2-1	TRBV4-3	.	TGCGCCAGCAGCCAAGAGAAACTAGCGGGTCTCAATGAGCAGTTCTTC	CASSQEKLAGLNEQFF
.	TRBJ1-1	TRBV7-2	.	TGTGCCAGCAGCTTAGCCCCCAGGACTGTGAACACTGAAGCTTTCTTT	CASSLAPRTVNTEAFF
.	TRBJ1-2	TRBV7-9	.	TGTGCCAGCAGCTTAGACTCCAAGGGGGGCTACACCTTC	CASSLDSKGGYTF
TRBD1	TRBJ1-2	TRBV5-4	few	TGTGCCAGCAGCTTGGACAGGGGGCAGTCTGGCTACACCTTC	CASSLDRGQSGYTF
.	TRBJ1-6	TRBV12-3/TRBV12-4	many	TGTGCCAGCAGCCAAATCGGGAATTCACCCCTCCACTTT	CASSQIGNSPLHF
.	TRBJ1-5	TRBV18	.	TGTGCCAGCTCACCTCCCGGGACGGGATATAGCAATCAGCCCCAGCATTTT	CASSPPGTGYSNQPQHF
TRBD2	TRBJ2-1	TRBV7-2	many	TGTGCCAGCAGCTTAGCGCTTCGGGCTAGCGGGAGTCTGGGGGAGCAGTTCTTC	CASSLALRASGSLGEQFF
TRBD2	TRBJ2-7	TRBV5-1	.	TGCGCCAGCAGCTTGGGACTAGCGGATTCCTACGAGCAGTACTTC	CASSLGLADSYEQYF
TRBD2	TRBJ2-7	TRBV10-3	.	TGTGCCATCAGCATACTAGCGGGAGAATACGAGCAGTACTTC	CAISILAGEYEQYF
.	TRBJ1-4	TRBV12-3/TRBV12-4	many	TGTGCCAGCAGTTTAAGGCAAGGTGGTGAAAAACTGTTTTTT	CASSLRQGGEKLFF
.	TRBJ1-4	TRBV10-2	few	TGCGCCAGCAGCGCGAGGGGCATGGCTAATGAAAAACTGTTTTTT	CASSARGMANEKLFF
.	TRBJ2-1	TRBV2	few	TGTGCCAGCAAAGAGGGGAGCTACAATGAGCAGTTCTTC	CASKEGSYNEQFF
TRBD1	TRBJ1-2	TRBV28	many	TGTGCCAGCAGCGGGACCACAGGGGCGAGATATGGCTACACCTTC	CASSGTTGARYGYTF
TRBD2	TRBJ2-3	TRBV10-2	few	TGCGCCAGCACCGCGCGGGAGCGGTCAGATACGCAGTATTTT	CASTARERSDTQYF
.	TRBJ2-3	TRBV10-3	.	TGTGCCATCAGTCGCACCTATTATAGCACAGATACGCAGTATTTT	CAISRTYYSTDTQYF
.	TRBJ2-2	TRBV11-2	.	TGTGCCAGCAGCTTAGGGTCGATTAGGACCGGGGAGCTGTTTTTT	CASSLGSIRTGELFF
.	TRBJ2-2	TRBV10-2	few	TGCGCCAGCAGTGCACAGTACACCGGGGAGCTGTTTTTT	CASSAQYTGELFF
.	TRBJ2-3	TRBV20-1	few	TGCAGTGCTAGAGATCGAGGTGGAAGGGCAGATACGCAGTATTTT	CSARDRGGRADTQYF
TRBD1	TRBJ2-2	TRBV5-1	.	TGCGCCAGCAGCGAGGGACAGTCGAACACCGGGGAGCTGTTTTTT	CASSEGQSNTGELFF